This is a list of T cell receptor beta chains from one sample in a study of cytomegalovirus exposure and HLA in healthy donors. Assay: immunoSEQ multiplex PCR; the TCRdb copy retains only in-frame clones and omits some. Of approximately 100,000 clones listed, around 79% are singletons. Material for sequencing was PBMCs. These receptors came from a woman aged 40 to 50 in good health and CMV-seronegative. Both conserved end residues are part of each CDR3.

J gene | V gene | CDR3 protein
TRBJ2-7 | TRBV7-9 | CASSSSGSHYEQYF
TRBJ2-7 | TRBV7-6 | CASSLETAYEQYF
TRBJ2-5 | TRBV7-3 | CASSQRAGVRETQYF
TRBJ2-5 | TRBV11-2 | CASSPPQRERATQYF
TRBJ2-1 | TRBV2 | CASSGTSSEQFF
TRBJ2-3 | TRBV9 | CASSVDGTRQYF
TRBJ2-7 | TRBV30 | CAWSYRNYEQYF
TRBJ2-5 | TRBV19 | CASSVGLRGETQYF
TRBJ2-7 | TRBV7-9 | CSSSSGMGPYEQYF
TRBJ1-4 | TRBV6-1 | CASSETFWGGAGEKLFF
TRBJ2-7 | TRBV28 | CASRRTVLNEQYF
TRBJ2-7 | TRBV28 | CASSLTGVQHEQYF
TRBJ2-5 | TRBV9 | CASSPRGGQETQYF
TRBJ1-5 | TRBV21-1 | CASSSSGTGDSNQPQHF
TRBJ2-1 | TRBV5-1 | CASSLSGGFSYNEQFF
TRBJ2-2 | TRBV23-1 | CASSQSRGVGRITGELFF
TRBJ2-7 | TRBV5-1 | CASSQTTSGSGEQYF
TRBJ2-2 | TRBV4-3 | CASSQDLGTANTGELFF
TRBJ2-5 | TRBV18 | CASSPDRGETQYF
TRBJ2-1 | TRBV28 | CASSTGTPSYNEQFF
TRBJ1-1 | TRBV19 | CASSRSRGGGTEAFF
TRBJ2-1 | TRBV7-3 | CASSVTSGVYNEQFF
TRBJ2-1 | TRBV12-2 | CASRLGTSGRPSTYNEQFF
TRBJ2-6 | TRBV27 | CASSLAAGANVLTF
TRBJ2-1 | TRBV7-3 | CASSLAGGPYNEQFF
TRBJ2-7 | TRBV27 | CASSLRPVERAYEQYF
TRBJ1-2 | TRBV7-2 | CASSLNRGNYGYTF
TRBJ2-3 | TRBV10-3 | CAISEPGTGTDTQYF
TRBJ1-5 | TRBV12-5 | CASGLETGGNQPQHF
TRBJ1-3 | TRBV10-1 | CASSAGDFSGNTIYF
TRBJ1-5 | TRBV18 | CASSPGTSNQPQHF
TRBJ2-1 | TRBV19 | CASSIAEGIGDEQFF
TRBJ1-1 | TRBV27 | CASSLTGSGTEAFF
TRBJ2-4 | TRBV7-2 | CASSWGVGSGNIQYF
TRBJ2-1 | TRBV6-6 | CASSYGRNNEQFF
TRBJ2-2 | TRBV27 | CASSLTLGLNTGELFF
TRBJ2-2 | TRBV6-4 | CASQGGSDTGELFF
TRBJ2-5 | TRBV2 | CASSDRTTQETQYF
TRBJ2-5 | TRBV30 | CAWSVFGKTVETQYF
TRBJ1-5 | TRBV5-4 | CASSLAGQGANQPQHF
TRBJ2-5 | TRBV14 | CASSKGQGGETQYF
TRBJ2-7 | TRBV6-1 | CASSGLGLADGYEQYF
TRBJ1-1 | TRBV7-9 | CSSSGDLGTENTEAFF
NA | TRBV7-2 | CASSVLAGESYEQYF
TRBJ1-2 | TRBV2 | CASTEGGGSLYGYTF
TRBJ1-5 | TRBV30 | CAWSVRGGSNQPQHF
TRBJ2-5 | TRBV7-3 | CASSGGSGTQETQYF
TRBJ2-5 | TRBV12-5 | CASAPSGQETQYF
TRBJ2-6 | TRBV6-5 | CASSPGWAGANVLTF
TRBJ1-5 | TRBV6-5 | CASSLDMSNQPQHF
TRBJ2-3 | TRBV7-3 | CASSLGLGDREGYTDTQYF
TRBJ2-1 | TRBV4-3 | CASSLRAEAEYYNEQFF
TRBJ1-1 | TRBV6-5 | CASSYSGQGTEAFF
TRBJ1-2 | TRBV7-9 | CASSLAVANYGYTF
TRBJ1-2 | TRBV6-5 | CASSYQGGYGYTF
TRBJ2-7 | TRBV28 | CASSLRGPSYEQYF
TRBJ2-1 | TRBV11-2 | CASSLDRGGEQFF
TRBJ1-1 | TRBV7-2 | CASRPDRNTEAFF
TRBJ2-7 | TRBV5-1 | CASSAGQGLQYF
TRBJ1-1 | TRBV6-5 | CASRPGQMNTEAFF